These 3 T cell receptor beta chains originate from one sample sequenced in a study of blood T cells in healthy people across ages. Alongside a J-beta primer mix, a sample-barcoded 5' primer served in a second PCR lasting about 7 to 12 cycles. TCRdb re-called the 5' RACE reads with MiXCR, one entry per CDR3 protein. The sample includes 870,000 or so distinct CDR3 sequences, roughly 26% seen only once; the top ten take 17%. Specimen: blood. The receptor set was obtained from a woman aged 80 or older in good health.

This rearrangement joins TRBV6-1 to TRBJ1-2; 7 bases map to TRBD1. From germline, CDR1 is MNHNS and CDR2 SASEGT. Trimming cost V 6 bases and J 8 bases; bases outside gene matches: 9. The CDR3 is 13 residues long. The CDR3 loop is CASRLGQEEGYTF. The CDR3 DNA reads as TGTGCCAGCAGACTTGGACAGGAGGAGGGCTACACCTTC.

This clonotype was picked up many times. The rearrangement links TRBV6-5 to TRBJ2-3; D might be TRBD1 (6 bases). Trimming stripped 5 bases from V and 4 bases from J, with 10 bases between. From germline, CDR1 is MNHEY and CDR2 SVGAGI. This CDR3 has 13 residues. This chain's CDR3 is CASSPQGADTQYF. Here the CDR3 DNA reads TGTGCCAGCAGTCCACAGGGCGCAGATACGCAGTATTTT.

J is TRBJ2-2 and V is TRBV5-1, with 11 bases matching TRBD2. The CDR3 totals 15 residues. The germline V gene encodes CDR1 SGHRS and CDR2 YFSETQ. The ends lost 6 bases at V and 2 bases at J; junction bases unmatched: 3. This CDR3 reads CASKGTSGNTGELFF. CDR3 nucleotide sequence: TGCGCCAGCAAAGGGACTAGCGGCAACACCGGGGAGCTGTTTTTT.